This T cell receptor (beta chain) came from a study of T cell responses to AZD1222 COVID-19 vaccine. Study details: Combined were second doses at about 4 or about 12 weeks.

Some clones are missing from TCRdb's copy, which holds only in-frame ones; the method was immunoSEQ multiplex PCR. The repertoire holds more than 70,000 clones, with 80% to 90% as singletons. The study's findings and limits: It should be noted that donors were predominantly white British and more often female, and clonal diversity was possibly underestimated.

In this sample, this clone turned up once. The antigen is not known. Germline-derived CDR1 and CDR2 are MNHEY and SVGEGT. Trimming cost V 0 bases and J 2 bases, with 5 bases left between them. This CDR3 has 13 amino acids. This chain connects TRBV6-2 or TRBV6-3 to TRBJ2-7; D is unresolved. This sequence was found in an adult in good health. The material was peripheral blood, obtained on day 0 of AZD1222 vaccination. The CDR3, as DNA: TGTGCCAGCAGTTACTCCCCTGCCTACGAGCAGTACTTC. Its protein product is CASSYSPAYEQYF.